This T cell receptor (beta chain) was retrieved from a study of cytomegalovirus exposure and HLA in healthy donors. Healthy people donating bone marrow made up the donors. Points on this clone: Its antigen is unknown.

The germline gives CDR1 SGHRS, CDR2 YFSETQ. Trimming pared 0 bases from V and 6 bases from J, leaving 16 bases between. The CDR3 loop spans 15 amino acids. The primer mix had 60 Vbeta and 13 Jbeta primers. This table comes from immunoSEQ multiplex PCR, and its TCRdb copy is limited to in-frame clones, with some not included. This table holds 150,000 or so clones, roughly 77% found once. The study's findings and limits: Among TCR beta chains, those listed as cytomegalovirus-associated numbered more than 150. Sequencing likely caused a cluster of highly shared sequence variants.

The source material was PBMCs. V usage is TRBV5-1 and J usage is TRBJ2-7, with D possibly matching TRBD2 (6 bases). The receptor was isolated from a woman between 45 and 65 years old in good health and CMV-seropositive. The CDR3 reads CASSLAGQGGSEQYF. Here the CDR3 DNA reads TGCGCCAGCAGCTTGGCGGGGCAGGGAGGCTCCGAGCAGTACTTC.